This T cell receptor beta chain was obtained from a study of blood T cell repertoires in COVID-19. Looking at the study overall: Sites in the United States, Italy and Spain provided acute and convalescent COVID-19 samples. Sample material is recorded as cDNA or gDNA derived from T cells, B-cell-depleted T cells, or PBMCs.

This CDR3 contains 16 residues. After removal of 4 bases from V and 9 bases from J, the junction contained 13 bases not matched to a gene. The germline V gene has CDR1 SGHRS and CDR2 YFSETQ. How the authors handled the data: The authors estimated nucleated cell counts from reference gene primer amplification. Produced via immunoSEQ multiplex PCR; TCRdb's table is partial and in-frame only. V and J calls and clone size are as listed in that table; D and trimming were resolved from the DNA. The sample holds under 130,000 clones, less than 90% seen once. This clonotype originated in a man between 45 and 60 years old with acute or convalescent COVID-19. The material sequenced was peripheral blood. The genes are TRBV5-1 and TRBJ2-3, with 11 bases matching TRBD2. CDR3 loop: CASSKTSGETWRTQYF. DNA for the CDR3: TGCGCCAGCAGCAAGACTAGCGGGGAGACCTGGCGCACGCAGTATTTT.